This T cell receptor beta chain was retrieved from a study of blood T cell repertoires in COVID-19. About the study: Samples came from the United States, Italy and Spain, spanning acute and convalescent COVID-19. T cells, B-cell-depleted T cells, or PBMCs supplied cDNA or gDNA.

Per the authors' pipeline: For nucleated cells, counts were estimated from reference gene primer amplification. TCRdb keeps only in-frame clones here, not all; method: immunoSEQ multiplex PCR. The V and J calls and clone size were taken over from that table, and D and trimming were inferred from the DNA. This sample has approximately 75,000 clones; around 76% occur once, and the top ten carry 28%. The germline V gene has CDR1 SNHLY and CDR2 FYNNEI. The CDR3 is made up of 18 amino acids. With 4 bases clipped from V and 5 bases from J, the junction kept 15 bases outside the gene matches. The chain combines TRBV2 with TRBJ2-3; 10 bases map to TRBD2. What was sequenced was peripheral blood. This TCR was recovered from a woman over 75 with active or convalescent COVID-19. The CDR3 loop is CASSVPVRLAGDIDTQYF. The DNA of the CDR3 is TGTGCCAGCAGTGTTCCAGTACGGCTAGCGGGGGATATAGATACGCAGTATTTT.